The clone carrying this TCR beta chain showed up just a few times. Antigen specificity is unknown. This record belongs to a study of T cells in tumors after PD-1 blockade. At the level of the study: Daily vismodegib 150 mg continued in a subset of anti-PD-1-treated patients. Study-level findings and limits: After therapy, most expanded exhausted CD8+ clones were absent pre-treatment, suggesting clonal replacement. Clonal replacement appeared only between pre- and post-treatment samples. Some novel exhausted tumor clones appeared in pre-treatment blood, suggesting peripheral recruitment.

Some clones are missing from TCRdb's copy, which holds only in-frame ones; the method was immunoSEQ multiplex PCR. The sample comprises 7,500 to 9,000 clones, around two thirds of which are singletons, and 3.5% to 5% rests with the top ten. The CDR3 is 13 residues long. V shed 2 bases and J shed 4 bases, with 9 bases lying between them. In germline, CDR1 is SGHDN, CDR2 FVKESK. Material: tumor tissue, obtained after anti-PD-1 treatment. This chain uses TRBV14 with TRBJ2-7; D is ambiguous. The source of this sequence is a human donor with basal cell carcinoma. The CDR3 reads CASSQLPGYEQYF. Written as DNA, the CDR3 is TGTGCCAGCAGCCAACTTCCAGGTTACGAGCAGTACTTC.